A single sample is the source of the 20 T cell receptor beta chains below, sequenced in a study of CD8 T cells in ankylosing spondylitis. General study findings and limits: One TCR beta motif, made up of eight or nine highly homologous variants, appeared characteristic of ankylosing spondylitis blood.

Their target antigens are unknown. TCRdb re-called the 5' RACE reads with MiXCR, one entry per CDR3 protein. The sample shows fewer than 750,000 distinct CDR3 sequences, roughly 19% of them seen only once. Sequencing used blood, either unsorted or a sorted T cell fraction (not recorded which). The receptors shown here come from a male donor with ankylosing spondylitis.

This chain joins TRBV3-1 and TRBJ2-3; 10 bases agree with TRBD2. The V gene's germline CDR1 is LGHDT and CDR2 YNNKEL (reference sequence). The V and J ends lost 5 bases and 6 bases, in that order; junction bases with no gene match: 11. The CDR3 runs to 16 residues. CDR3 nucleotide sequence: TGTGCCAGCAGCTCTCGCATGGCTAGCGGGGGTGATACGCAGTATTTT. As protein: CASSSRMASGGDTQYF.

This clonotype has a handful of counts. The chain joins TRBV29-1 to TRBJ1-2, with a tentative D call TRBD1 (5 bases). Germline CDR1 reads SQVTM; CDR2 reads ANQGSEA. Trimming took 2 bases from V and 4 from J, leaving 23 bases between them. The CDR3 is 17 residues long. The CDR3 coding sequence is TGCAGCGTTGAACCGTTGTATGCTCGGGAGGGACTCTATGGCTACACCTTC. The encoded protein is CSVEPLYAREGLYGYTF.

In its sample, this clonotype was seen a few times. The chain uses TRBV15 and TRBJ2-3, with D perhaps TRBD2 (6 bases). Germline CDR1 LNHNV, CDR2 YYDKDF (reference sequence). The CDR3 covers 13 residues. V was shortened by 2 bases and J by 6 bases, with 9 bases between the two germline ends. The CDR3 protein is CATSRRRGDTQYF. The CDR3 coding sequence is TGTGCCACCAGCAGACGCCGGGGGGATACGCAGTATTTT.

The sample holds a few counts of this clonotype. This chain uses TRBV2 with TRBJ1-5; a possible D gene is TRBD1 (5 bases). Trimming took off 8 bases at V and 16 bases at J, with 18 bases between the two ends. Germline V gene data show CDR1 as SNHLY and CDR2 as FYNNEI. CDR3 length: 11 residues. The CDR3 region is CASGFPGRPHF. In DNA, the CDR3 is TGTGCCAGCGGATTTCCGGGACGGCCCCATTTT.

This chain links TRBV6-2 or TRBV6-3 with TRBJ1-1; D gene ambiguous. Germline V CDR1 and CDR2: MNHEY, SVGEGT. Trimming removed 2 bases at V and 1 base at J, with 11 bases between. The CDR3 extends over 15 amino acids. The chain's CDR3 is CASSYPEGGNTEAFF. The CDR3, as DNA: TGTGCCAGCAGTTACCCTGAAGGAGGGAACACTGAAGCTTTCTTT.

This clonotype was observed a handful of times. J is TRBJ2-3 and V is TRBV5-1; 11 bases match TRBD2. The germline V gene has CDR1 SGHRS and CDR2 YFSETQ. The CDR3 runs to 16 residues. Trimming removed 4 bases from V and 5 bases from J; junction bases left unmatched: 9. CDR3 sequence: CASSMIAGGPEDTQYF. The CDR3 coding sequence is TGCGCCAGCAGCATGATAGCGGGAGGGCCAGAAGATACGCAGTATTTT.

This clonotype has just a few counts. This CDR3 reads CASSLETGGDTGELFF. The DNA of the CDR3 is TGTGCCAGCAGCTTAGAGACAGGAGGGGACACCGGGGAGCTGTTTTTT. The chain carries TRBV7-2 and TRBJ2-2; perhaps D is TRBD1 or TRBD2 (6 bases each). This CDR3 spans 16 amino acids. Trimming stripped 1 base from V and 3 bases from J, with 12 bases between. Germline CDR1 SGHTA, CDR2 FQGNSA.

This clonotype was detected a few times. This sequence joins TRBV7-2 and TRBJ1-5, with 11 bases matching TRBD1. This CDR3 is 15 amino acids long. V trimming: 6 bases; J trimming: 7 bases; junction bases outside the gene matches: 8. Per germline, CDR1 SGHTA and CDR2 FQGNSA. The CDR3 loop is CASSTGQGAKQPQHF. The CDR3 bases are TGTGCCAGCAGTACCGGACAGGGGGCAAAGCAGCCCCAGCATTTT.

This chain connects TRBV6-2 or TRBV6-3 to TRBJ2-1, with 9 bases aligning to TRBD2. This CDR3 spans 18 amino acids. From germline, CDR1 is MNHEY and CDR2 SVGEGT. Losses at the gene ends were 2 bases for V and 0 bases for J; bases not matched to a gene: 8. CDR3 amino acids: CASSYPTSGQPSYNEQFF. The CDR3 bases are TGTGCCAGCAGTTACCCTACTAGCGGGCAACCCTCCTACAATGAGCAGTTCTTC.

This clonotype was found a few times. The chain joins TRBV20-1 to TRBJ2-1, with D tentatively TRBD2 (6 bases). CDR3 length: 15 residues. The V end was cut by 6 bases, the J end by 8 bases, with 23 bases between. The germline V gene encodes CDR1 DFQATT and CDR2 SNEGSKA (reference sequence). The CDR3 protein is CSAFQVRGSGYEQFF. The DNA for the CDR3 is TGCAGTGCGTTTCAGGTTCGGGGCAGCGGGTATGAGCAGTTCTTC.

This clonotype showed up just a few times. The rearrangement uses TRBV5-1 and TRBJ1-1, with D unresolved. Germline-derived CDR1 and CDR2 are SGHRS and YFSETQ. V was cut by 0 bases and J by 0 bases, with 9 bases left in between. This CDR3 spans 15 amino acids. The CDR3 reads CASSLDSNLNTEAFF. The CDR3 coding sequence is TGCGCCAGCAGCTTGGACAGCAATCTGAACACTGAAGCTTTCTTT.

Only a few counts were recorded for this clonotype. J is TRBJ2-3 and V is TRBV27, with 7 bases that match TRBD1. The V and J ends lost 5 bases and 2 bases, in that order; junction bases with no gene match: 7. Germline lookup yields CDR1 MNHEY and CDR2 SMNVEV (reference sequence). The CDR3 runs 15 residues. The CDR3 protein is CASSLQGDPTDTQYF. The DNA of the CDR3 is TGTGCCAGCAGTCTCCAGGGGGATCCCACAGATACGCAGTATTTT.

This clonotype was found many times. This chain connects TRBV29-1 to TRBJ2-1, with TRBD2 matching 11 bases. Looked up from germline, CDR1 is SQVTM and CDR2 is ANQGSEA. This CDR3 is 17 amino acids long. The J segment lost 0 bases and the V segment lost 3 bases, leaving 7 bases of the junction unmatched. The CDR3 sequence: CSVEPGLAATSYNEQFF. The CDR3 DNA reads as TGCAGCGTTGAGCCGGGACTAGCGGCTACCTCCTACAATGAGCAGTTCTTC.

The rearrangement joins TRBV4-2 to TRBJ2-6, with 7 bases identical to TRBD1. The germline gives CDR1 LGHNA, CDR2 YNFKEQ. CDR3 length: 17 residues. V gave up 2 bases and J gave up 0 bases; unmatched junction bases: 4. The CDR3 loop is CASSQPGQSSGANVLTF. The CDR3 coding sequence is TGTGCCAGCAGCCAACCGGGACAGTCCTCTGGGGCCAACGTCCTGACTTTC.

This clonotype was counted a few times. V gene TRBV7-9 combines with J gene TRBJ1-5; no firm D call. Trimming shortened V by 1 base and J by 6 bases, and 13 bases separated the two germline ends. Germline V gives CDR1 SEHNR, CDR2 FQNEAQ (reference sequence). The CDR3 totals 15 residues. The CDR3 DNA follows: TGTGCCAGCAGCTTAGAAGGAGGGCGGGGTCAGCCCCAGCATTTT. This translates into CASSLEGGRGQPQHF.

J is TRBJ2-1 and V is TRBV18, with 8 positions matching TRBD1. The CDR3 has 16 residues. V trimming: 2 bases; J trimming: 2 bases; junction bases outside the gene matches: 5. Looked up from germline, CDR1 is KGHSH and CDR2 is LQKENI. This CDR3 is CASSPLTQGAYNEQFF. The CDR3 DNA reads as TGTGCCAGCTCACCATTGACACAGGGGGCCTACAATGAGCAGTTCTTC.

This clonotype came up a few times. The chain uses TRBV5-1 and TRBJ2-2; possibly TRBD1 for D (6 bases). The V and J ends lost 3 bases and 6 bases respectively, with 15 bases between them. The CDR3 runs 15 residues. CDR1 and CDR2 from the germline V gene are SGHRS and YFSETQ. The CDR3 here is CASSWGDRIAGELFF. CDR3 nucleotides: TGCGCCAGCAGCTGGGGAGACAGGATCGCCGGGGAGCTGTTTTTT.

The chain couples TRBV29-1 to TRBJ2-7; no clear D. The CDR3 consists of 13 residues. Germline CDR1 is SQVTM and CDR2 is ANQGSEA. V lost 6 bases and J lost 0, with 12 bases in between. The CDR3 sequence is CSVIVPDSYEQYF. The CDR3, as DNA: TGCAGCGTGATAGTCCCGGACTCCTACGAGCAGTACTTC.

A single count supports this clonotype. This sequence joins TRBV4-3 and TRBJ2-1; TRBD2 aligns across 10 bases. This CDR3 spans 19 amino acids. The germline V gene encodes CDR1 LGHNA and CDR2 YSLEER. The V and J ends lost 1 base and 5 bases, in that order; junction bases with no gene match: 14. The CDR3 loop is CASSQVDSGRPTEDNEQFF. CDR3 DNA: TGCGCCAGCAGCCAAGTAGATAGCGGGAGGCCCACGGAAGACAATGAGCAGTTCTTC.

This clonotype came up a few times. The CDR3 spells CSAREGQGTTNEKLFF. CDR3 nucleotides: TGCAGTGCTAGGGAAGGACAGGGGACAACTAATGAAAAACTGTTTTTT. The rearrangement links TRBV20-1 to TRBJ1-4; 9 nucleotides agree with TRBD1. This CDR3 is 16 amino acids long. The J segment lost 0 bases and the V segment lost 3 bases, leaving 5 bases of the junction unmatched. Germline CDR1 is DFQATT and CDR2 is SNEGSKA (reference sequence).